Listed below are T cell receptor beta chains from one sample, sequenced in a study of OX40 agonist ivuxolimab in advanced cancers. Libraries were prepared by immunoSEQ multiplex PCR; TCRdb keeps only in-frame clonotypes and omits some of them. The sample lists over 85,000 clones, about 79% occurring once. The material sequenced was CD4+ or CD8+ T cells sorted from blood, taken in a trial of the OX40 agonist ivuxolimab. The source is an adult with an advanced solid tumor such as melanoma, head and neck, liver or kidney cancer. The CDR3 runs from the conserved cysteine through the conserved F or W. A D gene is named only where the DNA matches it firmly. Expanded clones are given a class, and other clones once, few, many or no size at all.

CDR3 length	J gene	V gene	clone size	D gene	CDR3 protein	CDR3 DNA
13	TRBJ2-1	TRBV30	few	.	CAWRGPAYNEQFF	TGTGCCTGGAGGGGGCCCGCATACAATGAGCAGTTCTTC
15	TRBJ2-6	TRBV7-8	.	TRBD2	CASTIGGAGANVLTF	TGTGCCAGCACCATTGGGGGGGCTGGGGCCAACGTCCTGACTTTC
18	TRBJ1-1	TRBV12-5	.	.	CASGLVAGSPAVNTEAFF	TGTGCTAGTGGTTTGGTAGCCGGGAGTCCCGCGGTGAACACTGAAGCTTTCTTT
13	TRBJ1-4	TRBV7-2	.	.	CASSYSGSEKLFF	TGTGCCAGCAGCTACTCCGGGAGTGAAAAACTGTTTTTT
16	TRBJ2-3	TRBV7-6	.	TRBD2	CASSLGLADPTDTQYF	TGTGCCAGCAGCTTAGGGCTAGCGGATCCCACAGATACGCAGTATTTT
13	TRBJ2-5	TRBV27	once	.	CASRGHNQETQYF	TGTGCCAGCAGGGGGCATAACCAAGAGACCCAGTACTTC
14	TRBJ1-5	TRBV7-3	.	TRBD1	CASSQGGSRQPQHF	TGTGCCAGCAGCCAGGGGGGGTCACGGCAGCCCCAGCATTTT
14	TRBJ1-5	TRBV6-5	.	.	CASSSRGRNQPQHF	TGTGCCAGCAGTTCCAGGGGTAGGAATCAGCCCCAGCATTTT
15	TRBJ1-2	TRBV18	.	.	CASSPPRGSGYGYTF	TGTGCCAGCTCACCACCGCGGGGTTCAGGATATGGCTACACCTTC
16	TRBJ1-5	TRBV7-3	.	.	CASSFNQRGGSQPQHF	TGTGCCAGCAGCTTTAATCAGCGGGGGGGTAGTCAGCCCCAGCATTTT
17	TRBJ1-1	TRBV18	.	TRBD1	CASSPRAGTGGHTEAFF	TGTGCCAGCTCACCCCGGGCCGGGACAGGGGGCCATACTGAAGCTTTCTTT
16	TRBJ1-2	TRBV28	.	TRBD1	CASSLFPMTGRYGYTF	TGTGCCAGCAGTTTATTCCCCATGACAGGGAGGTATGGCTACACCTTC
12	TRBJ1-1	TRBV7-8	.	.	CASSFSNTEAFF	TGTGCCAGCAGCTTCTCTAACACTGAAGCTTTCTTT
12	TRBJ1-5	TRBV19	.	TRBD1	CATRQGNQPQHF	TGTGCCACCCGACAGGGTAATCAGCCCCAGCATTTT
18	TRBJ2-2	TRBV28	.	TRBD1	CASSLYTGGARNTGELFF	TGTGCCAGCAGTTTATATACAGGGGGCGCTAGGAACACCGGGGAGCTGTTTTTT
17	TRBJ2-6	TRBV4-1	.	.	CASSQVGPPSGANVLTF	TGCGCCAGCAGCCAAGTGGGGCCTCCCTCTGGGGCCAACGTCCTGACTTTC
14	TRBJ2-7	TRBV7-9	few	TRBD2	CASSQRGASYEQYF	TGTGCCAGCAGCCAGCGGGGGGCCTCCTACGAGCAGTACTTC
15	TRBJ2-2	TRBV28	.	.	CASSLLGKGTGELFF	TGTGCCAGCAGTTTACTAGGGAAGGGGACCGGGGAGCTGTTTTTT
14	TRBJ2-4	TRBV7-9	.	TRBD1	CASSPTDRENIQYF	TGTGCCAGCAGCCCCACGGACAGGGAAAACATTCAGTACTTC
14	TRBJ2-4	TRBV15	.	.	CATSIQGAKNIQYF	TGTGCCACCAGCATTCAGGGGGCCAAAAACATTCAGTACTTC
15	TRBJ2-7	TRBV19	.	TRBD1	CASSIRDSRTYEQYF	TGTGCCAGTAGTATCAGGGACAGCAGAACCTACGAGCAGTACTTC
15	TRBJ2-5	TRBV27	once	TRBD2	CASRSSGGASETQYF	TGTGCCAGCAGATCTAGCGGGGGGGCTAGTGAGACCCAGTACTTC
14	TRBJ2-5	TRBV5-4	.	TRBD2	CASSLGSGEETQYF	TGTGCCAGCAGCTTGGGAAGCGGGGAAGAGACCCAGTACTTC
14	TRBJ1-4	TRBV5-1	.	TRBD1	CASSFQGEGEKLFF	TGCGCCAGCAGCTTTCAGGGGGAAGGGGAAAAACTGTTTTTT
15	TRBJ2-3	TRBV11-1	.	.	CASSLEGFGEDTQYF	TGTGCCAGCAGCTTAGAGGGATTTGGGGAAGATACGCAGTATTTT
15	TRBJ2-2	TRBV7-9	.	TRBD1	CASSRGQGLPGELFF	TGTGCCAGCAGCCGCGGACAGGGTCTCCCCGGGGAGCTGTTTTTT
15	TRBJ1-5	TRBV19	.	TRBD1	CASSRGQVSNQPQHF	TGTGCCAGTAGTCGGGGACAGGTTAGCAATCAGCCCCAGCATTTT
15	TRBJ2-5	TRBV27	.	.	CASSLSGRAAETQYF	TGTGCCAGCAGTTTATCGGGCCGGGCAGCGGAGACCCAGTACTTC
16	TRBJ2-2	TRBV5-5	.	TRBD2	CASSNLGTSYTGELFF	TGTGCCAGCAGCAACCTTGGGACTAGTTACACCGGGGAGCTGTTTTTT
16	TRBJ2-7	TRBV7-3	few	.	CASSPTGTQGGREQYF	TGTGCCAGCAGCCCGACCGGGACCCAGGGGGGTCGGGAGCAGTACTTC
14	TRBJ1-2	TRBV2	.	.	CASSEIASSYGYTF	TGTGCCAGCAGTGAAATAGCGTCCTCCTATGGCTACACCTTC
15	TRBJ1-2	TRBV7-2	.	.	CASSQDWGRSYGYTF	TGTGCCAGCAGCCAAGACTGGGGGCGAAGCTATGGCTACACCTTC
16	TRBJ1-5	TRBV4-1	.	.	CASSQDWRAGNQPQHF	TGCGCCAGCAGCCAAGATTGGAGGGCAGGCAATCAGCCCCAGCATTTT
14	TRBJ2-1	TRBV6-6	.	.	CASSYLRGPNEQFF	TGTGCCAGCAGTTACTTACGGGGGCCCAATGAGCAGTTCTTC
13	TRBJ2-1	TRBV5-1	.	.	CASQPDTYNEQFF	TGCGCCAGCCAACCCGACACCTACAATGAGCAGTTCTTC
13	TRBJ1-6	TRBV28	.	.	CASSPSYNSPLHF	TGTGCCAGCAGTCCCTCCTATAATTCACCCCTCCACTTT
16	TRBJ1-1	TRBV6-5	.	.	CASSSASGRMNTEAFF	TGTGCCAGCAGTTCAGCTTCGGGACGGATGAACACTGAAGCTTTCTTT
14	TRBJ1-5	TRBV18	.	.	CASSPNTGVEPQHF	TGTGCCAGCTCACCAAACACGGGGGTCGAGCCCCAGCATTTT
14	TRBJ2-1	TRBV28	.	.	CASSQMEGYNEQFF	TGTGCCAGCAGCCAGATGGAGGGTTACAATGAGCAGTTCTTC
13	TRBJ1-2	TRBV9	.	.	CASSPSGKYGYTF	TGTGCCAGCAGCCCCTCGGGGAAGTATGGCTACACCTTC